Listed below are T cell receptor beta chains from one sample, sequenced in a study of shared clonotypes between healthy human individuals. This table comes from immunoSEQ multiplex PCR, and its TCRdb copy is limited to in-frame clones, with some not included. The sample carries 2,100,000 or so clones, about 94% recorded once. The sequenced material came from naive CD4+ T cells sorted from blood. These receptors all stem from a young man in good health. Both conserved end residues are part of each CDR3. Fields, in order: clone size, J gene, CDR3 length, D gene, V gene, CDR3 DNA, CDR3 protein. A D gene is named only where the DNA matches it firmly. Expanded clones are given a class, and other clones once, few, many or no size at all.

. | TRBJ2-5 | 11 | . | TRBV5-1 | TGCGCCAGCAGCACTGGAGAGACCCAGTACTTC | CASSTGETQYF
. | TRBJ2-7 | 17 | TRBD2 | TRBV9 | TGTGCCAGCAGCGTAGCTCCGACGGGGGGAGCCATCTACGAGCAGTACTTC | CASSVAPTGGAIYEQYF
. | TRBJ1-1 | 12 | . | TRBV7-9 | TGTGCCAGCAGCTCTGGGTTTACTGAAGCTTTCTTT | CASSSGFTEAFF
once | TRBJ1-4 | 14 | TRBD1 | TRBV27 | TGTGCCAGCAGAATACAGGGGGCGAGTGAAAAACTGTTTTTT | CASRIQGASEKLFF
. | TRBJ2-1 | 14 | . | TRBV7-9 | TGTGCCAGCAGCTCCGGGACACAATACAATGAGCAGTTCTTC | CASSSGTQYNEQFF
. | TRBJ2-7 | 14 | TRBD1 | TRBV2 | TGTGCCAGCAGCCGGGACAGGGGAAACTACGAGCAGTACTTC | CASSRDRGNYEQYF
once | TRBJ1-5 | 14 | TRBD1 | TRBV28 | TGTGCCAGCAGTTTAGGACAGGGCAAACAGCCCCAGCATTTT | CASSLGQGKQPQHF
. | TRBJ1-1 | 13 | . | TRBV19 | TGTGCCAGTAGTATGGGTCCCTACACTGAAGCTTTCTTT | CASSMGPYTEAFF
once | TRBJ2-4 | 13 | . | TRBV6-5 | TGTGCCAGCCGTGGGGGAGGTGAAAACATTCAGTACTTC | CASRGGGENIQYF
. | TRBJ1-2 | 12 | . | TRBV11-2 | TGTGCCAGCAGCTTAGTAGCGGGGGGCTACACCTTC | CASSLVAGGYTF
. | TRBJ1-1 | 13 | TRBD1 | TRBV10-1 | TGCGCCAGCAGCCCCGGGACAGGAATTGAAGCTTTCTTT | CASSPGTGIEAFF
. | TRBJ1-6 | 15 | . | TRBV27 | TGTGCCAGCAGTCAAAAAGGACGGACTAATTCACCCCTCCACTTT | CASSQKGRTNSPLHF